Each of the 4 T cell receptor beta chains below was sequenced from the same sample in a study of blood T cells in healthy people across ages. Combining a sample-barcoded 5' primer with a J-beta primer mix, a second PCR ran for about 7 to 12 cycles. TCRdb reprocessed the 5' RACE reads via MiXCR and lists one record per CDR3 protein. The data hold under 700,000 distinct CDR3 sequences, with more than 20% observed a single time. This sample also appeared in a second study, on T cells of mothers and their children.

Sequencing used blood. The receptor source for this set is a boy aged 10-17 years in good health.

For the CDR3, the DNA is TGCGCCAGCAGCCAATTGGGACTAGCGGGAGGGAGGACCTACAATGAGCAGTTCTTC. Encoded protein: CASSQLGLAGGRTYNEQFF. The V call is TRBV4-1, the J call TRBJ2-1; 16 bases are a match to TRBD2. The CDR3 sequence is 19 residues long. Unmatched junction bases numbered 6, after V lost 2 bases and J lost 2 bases. Germline-derived CDR1 and CDR2 are MGHRA and YSYEKL.

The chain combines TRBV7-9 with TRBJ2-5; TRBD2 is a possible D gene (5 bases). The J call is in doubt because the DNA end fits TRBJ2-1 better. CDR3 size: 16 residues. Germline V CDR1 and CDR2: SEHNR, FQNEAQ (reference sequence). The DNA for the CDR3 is TGTGCCAGCAGCTCGAGCAGGACCAGCGGCTACAATGAGCAGTTCTTC. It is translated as CASSSSRTSGYNEQFF.

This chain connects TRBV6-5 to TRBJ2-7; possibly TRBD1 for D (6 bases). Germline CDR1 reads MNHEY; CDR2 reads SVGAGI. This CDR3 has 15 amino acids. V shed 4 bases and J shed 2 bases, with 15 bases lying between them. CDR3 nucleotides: TGTGCCAGCAGTTTGGGGCACAGGGACACCTACGAGCAGTACTTC. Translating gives CASSLGHRDTYEQYF.

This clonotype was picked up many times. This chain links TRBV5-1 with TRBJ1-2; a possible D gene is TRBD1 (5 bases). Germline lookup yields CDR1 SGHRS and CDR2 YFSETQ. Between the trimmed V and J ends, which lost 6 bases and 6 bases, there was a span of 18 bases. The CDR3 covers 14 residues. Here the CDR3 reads CASNSGRVANGYTF. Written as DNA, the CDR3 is TGCGCCAGCAATTCGGGCAGGGTGGCGAATGGCTACACCTTC.